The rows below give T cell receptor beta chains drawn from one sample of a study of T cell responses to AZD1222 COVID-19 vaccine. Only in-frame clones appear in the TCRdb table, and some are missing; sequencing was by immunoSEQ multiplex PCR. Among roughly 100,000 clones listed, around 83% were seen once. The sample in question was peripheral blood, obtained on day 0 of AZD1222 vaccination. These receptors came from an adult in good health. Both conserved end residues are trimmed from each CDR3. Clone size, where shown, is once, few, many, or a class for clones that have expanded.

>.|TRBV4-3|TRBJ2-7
ASSQDWGQLSYEQY
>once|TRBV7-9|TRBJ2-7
ASSRTYEQY
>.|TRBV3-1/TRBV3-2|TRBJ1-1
ASSQRPNRGRRAEAF
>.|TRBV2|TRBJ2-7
ASGFLEGYEQY
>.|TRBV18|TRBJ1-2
ASSPGQGGYGYT
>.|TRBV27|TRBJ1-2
ASSFSGQGHGYT
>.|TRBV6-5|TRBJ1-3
ASSYSRGNTIY
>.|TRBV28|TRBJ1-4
ASSGTGIKGSDEKLF
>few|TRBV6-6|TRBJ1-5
ASSLLDNQPQH
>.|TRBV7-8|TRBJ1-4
ASSSLQRATNEKLF
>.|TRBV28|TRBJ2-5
ASRTAGETQY
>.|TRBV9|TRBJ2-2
ASSVGRNTGELF
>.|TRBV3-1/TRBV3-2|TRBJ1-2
ASSHTDRLDGYT
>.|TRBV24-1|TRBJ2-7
ATSGDRGHEQY
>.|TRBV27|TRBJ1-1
ASSFSQRNTEAF
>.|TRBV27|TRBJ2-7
ASSRQGTAYEQY
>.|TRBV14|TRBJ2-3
ASSQGASGNTQY
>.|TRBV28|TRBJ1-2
ASSLPTGTGYT
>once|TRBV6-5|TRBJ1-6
ASSYGTGESPLH
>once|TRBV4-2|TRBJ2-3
ASSPRTSGSTDTQY
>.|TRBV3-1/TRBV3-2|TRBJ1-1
ASSPSGNTEAF
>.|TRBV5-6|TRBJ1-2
ASSRTDLGDYGYT
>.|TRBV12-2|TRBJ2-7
ASRLAQY
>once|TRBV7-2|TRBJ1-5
ASSLGGRANQPQH
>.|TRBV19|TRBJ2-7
ASSINRLSDEQY